What follows are 20 T cell receptor beta chains derived from one specimen sequenced in a study of blood T cell repertoires in COVID-19. This table comes from immunoSEQ multiplex PCR, and its TCRdb copy is limited to in-frame clones, with some not included. The table has 200,000 to 300,000 clones, around 88% seen once; the top ten hold roughly 3.5%. The sequenced sample consisted of PBMCs or T cells enriched from blood (not recorded which). The receptors come from a woman in her thirties or forties with acute COVID-19.

This clone appeared a single time. This sequence joins TRBV29-1 and TRBJ2-3; 10 bases fit TRBD2. Germline CDR1 SQVTM, CDR2 ANQGSEA. The CDR3 extends over 15 amino acids. Unmatched junction bases numbered 9, after V lost 7 bases and J lost 2 bases. The CDR3 nucleotides are TGCAGCGCACAGCGGGAGGGATATTACACAGATACGCAGTATTTT. Translating it yields CSAQREGYYTDTQYF.

V and J are TRBV6-5 and TRBJ1-3; 7 positions match TRBD1. The CDR3 has 13 amino acids. Germline V gives CDR1 MNHEY, CDR2 SVGAGI. Unmatched junction bases numbered 4, after V lost 7 bases and J lost 4 bases. The CDR3 is CASIGDRGNTIYF. CDR3 DNA: TGTGCCAGCATTGGGGACAGAGGAAACACCATATATTTT.

This clone came up many times. The chain carries TRBV27 and TRBJ2-3; TRBD2 matches 10 bases. Germline V gene data show CDR1 as MNHEY and CDR2 as SMNVEV (reference sequence). Trimming at V came to 7 bases and at J to 2 bases, leaving 12 bases not matched to a gene. This CDR3 spans 17 amino acids. In DNA, the CDR3 is TGTGCCAGCAAGAGGTGGAGCGGGAGGGCTAACACAGATACGCAGTATTTT. Its protein product is CASKRWSGRANTDTQYF.

V and J are TRBV2 and TRBJ2-1, with D possibly matching TRBD1 (5 bases). The V gene's germline CDR1 is SNHLY and CDR2 FYNNEI. V shed 6 bases and J shed 9 bases, with 15 bases lying between them. This CDR3 contains 13 residues. The CDR3 loop reads CASRPDILGEQFF. The CDR3 coding sequence is TGTGCCAGCAGGCCGGACATCCTCGGTGAGCAGTTCTTC.

The V and J genes are TRBV30 and TRBJ2-7, with 9 bases aligning to TRBD1. The junction had 7 bases not matched to a gene; V was cut back by 3 bases and J by 1 base. The CDR3 loop spans 15 amino acids. Germline assignment: CDR1 GTSNPN and CDR2 SVGIG (reference sequence). The CDR3 sequence is CAWRKPGQGSYEQYF. The DNA of the CDR3 is TGTGCCTGGAGAAAGCCGGGACAGGGATCCTACGAGCAGTACTTC.

V is TRBV6-5 and J is TRBJ1-1; no clear D. This CDR3 has 13 amino acids. Germline lookup yields CDR1 MNHEY and CDR2 SVGAGI. The ends were cut back, 6 bases at V and 0 bases at J, with 8 bases in the middle. The CDR3 sequence: CASSPTVNTEAFF. In DNA, the CDR3 is TGTGCCAGCAGCCCAACAGTGAACACTGAAGCTTTCTTT.

The chain uses TRBV28 and TRBJ1-5, with D unresolved. V was clipped by 2 bases and J by 5 bases, with 4 bases between them. CDR1 MDHEN and CDR2 SYDVKM come from the germline V gene. This CDR3 has 12 residues. CDR3 region: CASSLRYQPQHF. The CDR3 DNA reads as TGTGCCAGCAGTTTACGGTATCAGCCCCAGCATTTT.

This chain connects TRBV11-3 to TRBJ2-1, with D uncertain. The V end lost 4 bases, the J end lost 9 bases, and 10 bases lay between the germline ends. This CDR3 has 12 amino acids. CDR1 SGHNT and CDR2 YENEEA come from the germline V gene. CDR3 amino acids: CASSSDGGEQFF. The CDR3 bases are TGTGCCAGCAGCTCGGATGGCGGTGAGCAGTTCTTC.

The chain has TRBV4-1 and TRBJ2-1; 13 bases map to TRBD2. The trim removed 5 bases at V and 7 bases at J, leaving 5 bases unmatched. The CDR3 extends over 15 amino acids. Germline V gene data show CDR1 as MGHRA and CDR2 as YSYEKL. The CDR3 DNA sequence: TGCGCCAGCAGCGGATGGACTAGCGGGAGTAATGAGCAGTTCTTC. This encodes CASSGWTSGSNEQFF.

This chain links TRBV27 with TRBJ2-1; D is possibly TRBD1 (6 bases). V lost 5 bases, J lost 9 bases, and 11 bases lay in between. The germline CDR1 and CDR2 sequences are MNHEY and SMNVEV (reference sequence). The CDR3 has 12 amino acids. The CDR3 reads CASSAGVGEQFF. The DNA for the CDR3 is TGTGCCAGCAGTGCAGGGGTTGGTGAGCAGTTCTTC.

The rearrangement uses TRBV3-1 (or the pseudogene TRBV3-2) and TRBJ1-3, with a tentative D call TRBD1 (5 bases). The CDR3 has 14 amino acids. Germline assignment: CDR1 LGHDT and CDR2 YNNKEL (reference sequence). The germline V and J ends were trimmed by 4 bases and 4 bases, with 11 bases remaining between them. This CDR3 is CASSPRGVGNTIYF. The CDR3 nucleotides read TGTGCCAGCAGCCCCCGGGGGGTCGGAAACACCATATATTTT.

The chain has TRBV24-1 and TRBJ1-1, with 7 bases identical to TRBD1. The germline V gene encodes CDR1 KGHDR and CDR2 SFDVKD. The CDR3 runs 12 residues. J lost 11 bases, V lost 4 bases, and 6 bases had no gene match. In DNA form, the CDR3 reads TGTGCCACCAGTGACCGGACAGGCGGGGCTTTCTTT. Translation: CATSDRTGGAFF.

The V gene is TRBV3-1 (or the pseudogene TRBV3-2), the J gene TRBJ1-4; 8 bases match TRBD1. The CDR3 spans 17 residues. Trimming at V came to 4 bases and at J to 0 bases, leaving 7 bases not matched to a gene. The germline gives CDR1 LGHDT, CDR2 YNNKEL (reference sequence). Here the CDR3 DNA reads TGTGCCAGCAGCCCTGGACAGGGTCGGGCAACTAATGAAAAACTGTTTTTT. It translates to CASSPGQGRATNEKLFF.

The J gene is TRBJ1-1, the V gene TRBV6-5; D gene uncertain. This CDR3 comprises 16 residues. Trimming removed 3 bases at V and 0 bases at J, with 14 bases between. The germline CDR1 and CDR2 sequences are MNHEY and SVGAGI. For the CDR3, the DNA is TGTGCCAGCAGTTATAGGGCCGGGATAATGAACACTGAAGCTTTCTTT. Translation: CASSYRAGIMNTEAFF.

This chain uses TRBV10-1 with TRBJ2-1; TRBD2 is a possible D gene (6 bases). V was trimmed by 3 bases and J by 6 bases, leaving 15 bases between them. The CDR3 runs to 15 residues. Germline CDR1 WNHNN, CDR2 SYGVQD (reference sequence). The CDR3 sequence: CASSETGVGSNEQFF. The CDR3 DNA follows: TGCGCCAGCAGTGAAACGGGGGTTGGTAGCAATGAGCAGTTCTTC.

V usage is TRBV27 and J usage is TRBJ2-2; TRBD1 aligns across 11 bases. This CDR3 spans 17 amino acids. Trimming cost V 1 base and J 5 bases; bases outside gene matches: 6. Germline V gives CDR1 MNHEY, CDR2 SMNVEV (reference sequence). The DNA of the CDR3 is TGTGCCAGCAGTTTATTTGGGACAGGGGGAAGTACCGGGGAGCTGTTTTTT. Its translation is CASSLFGTGGSTGELFF.

The gene calls are TRBV11-3 and TRBJ2-7; D gene unclear. Germline values: CDR1 SGHNT, CDR2 YENEEA. This CDR3 has 17 amino acids. The V gene lost 1 base and the J gene lost 6 bases, with 22 bases spanning the gap. The CDR3 here is CASSLALPIVSPSEQYF. DNA of the CDR3: TGTGCCAGCAGCTTAGCCCTGCCTATCGTTTCTCCATCCGAGCAGTACTTC.

This chain links TRBV5-1 with TRBJ2-5, with 7 positions matching TRBD2. This CDR3 is 16 amino acids long. V was pared by 0 bases and J by 5 bases, with 10 bases of the junction left unmatched. Germline V gene sequence: CDR1 SGHRS, CDR2 YFSETQ. The CDR3 sequence: CASSLAGRARGETQYF. Here the CDR3 DNA reads TGCGCCAGCAGCTTGGCAGGGAGGGCACGAGGGGAGACCCAGTACTTC. Full variable domain (outside the CDR3, taken from reference TRBV5-1 and TRBJ2-5): KAGVTQTPRYLIKTRGQQVTLSCSPISGHRSVSWYQQTPGQGLQFLFEYFSETQRNKGNFPGRFSGRQFSNSRSEMNVSTLELGDSALYLCASSLAGRARGETQYFGPGTRLLVL.

The chain recombines TRBV5-1 with TRBJ1-4; TRBD1 agrees at 7 bases. The V gene end was trimmed by 4 bases and the J gene end by 0 bases; junction bases not matched to a gene: 6. The germline V gene encodes CDR1 SGHRS and CDR2 YFSETQ. The CDR3 totals 16 residues. The CDR3 is CASSPMGQSTNEKLFF. The CDR3 coding sequence is TGCGCCAGCAGCCCAATGGGACAGTCAACTAATGAAAAACTGTTTTTT. The entire variable domain, with the rest obtained from reference TRBV5-1 and TRBJ1-4, is as follows: KAGVTQTPRYLIKTRGQQVTLSCSPISGHRSVSWYQQTPGQGLQFLFEYFSETQRNKGNFPGRFSGRQFSNSRSEMNVSTLELGDSALYLCASSPMGQSTNEKLFFGSGTQLSVL.

This clone was detected only once. V and J are TRBV30 and TRBJ2-4, with 15 positions matching TRBD2. Germline V gene data show CDR1 as GTSNPN and CDR2 as SVGIG (reference sequence). There are 20 residues in the CDR3. V gave up 2 bases and J gave up 1 base; unmatched junction bases: 12. CDR3 loop: CAWSIGFGLAGGVAKNIQYF. The CDR3 nucleotides read TGTGCCTGGAGTATAGGATTCGGACTAGCGGGAGGGGTGGCCAAAAACATTCAGTACTTC.